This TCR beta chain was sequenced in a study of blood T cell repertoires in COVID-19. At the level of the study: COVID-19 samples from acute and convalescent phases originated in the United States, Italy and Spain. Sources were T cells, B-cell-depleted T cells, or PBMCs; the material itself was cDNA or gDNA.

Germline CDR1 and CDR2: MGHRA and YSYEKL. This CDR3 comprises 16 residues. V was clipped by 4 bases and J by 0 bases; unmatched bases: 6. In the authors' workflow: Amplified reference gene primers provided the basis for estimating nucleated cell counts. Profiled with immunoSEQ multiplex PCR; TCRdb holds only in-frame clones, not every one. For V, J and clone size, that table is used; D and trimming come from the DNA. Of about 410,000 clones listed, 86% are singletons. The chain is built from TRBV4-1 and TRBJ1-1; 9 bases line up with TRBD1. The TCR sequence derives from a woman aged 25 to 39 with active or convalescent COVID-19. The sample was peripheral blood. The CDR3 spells CASSPQRTGVNTEAFF. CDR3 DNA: TGCGCCAGCAGCCCCCAAAGGACAGGGGTGAACACTGAAGCTTTCTTT.